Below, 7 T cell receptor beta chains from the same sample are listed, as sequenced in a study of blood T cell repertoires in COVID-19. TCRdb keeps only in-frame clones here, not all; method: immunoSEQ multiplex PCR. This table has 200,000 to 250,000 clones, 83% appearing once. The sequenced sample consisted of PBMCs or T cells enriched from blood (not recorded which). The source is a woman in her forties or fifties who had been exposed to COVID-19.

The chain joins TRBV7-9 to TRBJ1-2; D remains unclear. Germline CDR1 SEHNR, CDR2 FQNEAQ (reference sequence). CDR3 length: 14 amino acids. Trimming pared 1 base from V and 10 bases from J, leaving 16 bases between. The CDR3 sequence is CASSLVRLSNSYTF. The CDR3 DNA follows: TGTGCCAGCAGCTTAGTGCGCCTCTCAAACTCCTACACCTTC.

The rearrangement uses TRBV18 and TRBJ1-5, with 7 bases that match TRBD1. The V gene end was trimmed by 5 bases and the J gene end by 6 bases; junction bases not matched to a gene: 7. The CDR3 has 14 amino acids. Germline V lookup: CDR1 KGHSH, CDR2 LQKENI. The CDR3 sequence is CASSTTEGAQPQHF. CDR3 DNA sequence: TGTGCCAGCTCAACTACCGAGGGGGCTCAGCCCCAGCATTTT.

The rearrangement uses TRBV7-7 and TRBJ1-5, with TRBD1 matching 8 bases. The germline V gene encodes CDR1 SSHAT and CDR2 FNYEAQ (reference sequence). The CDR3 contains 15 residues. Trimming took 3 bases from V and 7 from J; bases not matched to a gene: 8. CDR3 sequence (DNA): TGTGCCAGCAGCTTCGGGCGGACAGGGTACCAGCCCCAGCATTTT. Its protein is CASSFGRTGYQPQHF.

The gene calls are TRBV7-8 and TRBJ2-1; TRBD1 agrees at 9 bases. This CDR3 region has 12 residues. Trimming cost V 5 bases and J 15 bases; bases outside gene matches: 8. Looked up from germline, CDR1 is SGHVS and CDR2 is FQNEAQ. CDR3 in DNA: TGTGCCAGCAGCCCCCCAGGGACAGGGCCGTTCTTC. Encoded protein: CASSPPGTGPFF.

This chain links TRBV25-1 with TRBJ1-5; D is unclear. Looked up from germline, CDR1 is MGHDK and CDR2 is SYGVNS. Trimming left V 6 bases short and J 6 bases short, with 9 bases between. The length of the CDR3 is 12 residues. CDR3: CASSEGFQPQHF. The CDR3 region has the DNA TGTGCCAGCAGCGAGGGTTTTCAGCCCCAGCATTTT.

The CDR3 is CAIRQGGNQPQHF. CDR3 DNA sequence: TGTGCCATCAGACAGGGGGGGAATCAGCCCCAGCATTTT. The gene calls are TRBV10-3 and TRBJ1-5, with TRBD1 matching 8 bases. CDR1 and CDR2 from the germline V gene are ENHRY and SYGVKD. CDR3 length equals 13 residues. V lost 6 bases to trimming and J lost 4 bases; unmatched junction nucleotides: 2.

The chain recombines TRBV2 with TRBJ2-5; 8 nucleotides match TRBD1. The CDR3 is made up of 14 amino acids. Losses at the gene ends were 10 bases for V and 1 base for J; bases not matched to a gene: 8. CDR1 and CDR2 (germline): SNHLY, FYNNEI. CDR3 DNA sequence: TGTGCCACCCTAACCGGGACAGGCCAAGAGACCCAGTACTTC. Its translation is CATLTGTGQETQYF.